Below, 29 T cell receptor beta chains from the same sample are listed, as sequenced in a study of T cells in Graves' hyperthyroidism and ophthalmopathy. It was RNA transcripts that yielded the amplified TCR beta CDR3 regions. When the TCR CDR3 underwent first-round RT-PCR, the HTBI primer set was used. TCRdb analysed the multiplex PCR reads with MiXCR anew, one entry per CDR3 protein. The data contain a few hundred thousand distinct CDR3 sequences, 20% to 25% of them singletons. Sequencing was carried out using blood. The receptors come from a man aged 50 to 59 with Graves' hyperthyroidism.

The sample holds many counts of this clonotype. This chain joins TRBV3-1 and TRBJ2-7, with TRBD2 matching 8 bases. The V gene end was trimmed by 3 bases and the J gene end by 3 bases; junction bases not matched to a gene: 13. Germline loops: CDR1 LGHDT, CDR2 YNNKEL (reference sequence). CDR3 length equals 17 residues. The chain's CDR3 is CASSQPKVGSGNYEQYF. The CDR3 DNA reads TGTGCCAGCAGCCAGCCCAAGGTTGGTAGCGGGAACTACGAGCAGTACTTC.

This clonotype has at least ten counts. Here the CDR3 reads CASSTGDTPYNEQFF. For the CDR3, the DNA is TGTGCCAGCAGCACAGGGGACACCCCATACAATGAGCAGTTCTTC. The chain combines TRBV2 with TRBJ2-1; TRBD1 aligns across 7 bases. V lost 6 bases and J lost 4; bases outside the gene matches: 9. The CDR3 runs 15 residues. Germline CDR1 reads SNHLY; CDR2 reads FYNNEI.

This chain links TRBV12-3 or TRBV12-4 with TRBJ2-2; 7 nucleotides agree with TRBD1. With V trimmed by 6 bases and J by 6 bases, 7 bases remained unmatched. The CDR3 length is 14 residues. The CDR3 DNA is TGTGCCAGCAGCCCGACAGGGTTCCCCGGGGAGCTGTTTTTT. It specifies CASSPTGFPGELFF.

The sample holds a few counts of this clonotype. Written as DNA, the CDR3 is TGTGCCAGCAGTTACTCCAGGGTTAGCTCTGGGGCCAACGTCCTGACTTTC. This gives the protein CASSYSRVSSGANVLTF. The chain uses TRBV6-6 and TRBJ2-6; D might be TRBD1 (5 bases). The CDR3 is 17 residues long. V was pared by 0 bases and J by 0 bases, with 9 bases between. The V gene's germline CDR1 is MNHNY and CDR2 SVGAGI (reference sequence).

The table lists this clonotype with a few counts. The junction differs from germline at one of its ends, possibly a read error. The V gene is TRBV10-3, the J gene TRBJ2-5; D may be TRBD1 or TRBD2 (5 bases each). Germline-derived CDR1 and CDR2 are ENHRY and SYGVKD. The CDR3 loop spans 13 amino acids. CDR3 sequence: CAISGRDQETRYF. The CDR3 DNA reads TGTGCCATCAGTGGCAGGGACCAAGAGACCCGGTACTTC.

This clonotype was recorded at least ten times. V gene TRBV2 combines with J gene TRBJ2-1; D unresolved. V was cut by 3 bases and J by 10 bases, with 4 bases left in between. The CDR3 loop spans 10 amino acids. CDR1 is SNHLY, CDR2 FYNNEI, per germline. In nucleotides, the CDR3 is TGTGCCAGCAGTGATTGGGAGCAGTTCTTC. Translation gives CASSDWEQFF.

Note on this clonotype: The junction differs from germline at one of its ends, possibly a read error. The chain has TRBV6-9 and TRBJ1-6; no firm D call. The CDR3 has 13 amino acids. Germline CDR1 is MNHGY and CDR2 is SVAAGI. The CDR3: CACSLRRHSPLHF. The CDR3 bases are TGTGCCTGCAGTTTACGTCGACATTCACCCCTCCACTTT.

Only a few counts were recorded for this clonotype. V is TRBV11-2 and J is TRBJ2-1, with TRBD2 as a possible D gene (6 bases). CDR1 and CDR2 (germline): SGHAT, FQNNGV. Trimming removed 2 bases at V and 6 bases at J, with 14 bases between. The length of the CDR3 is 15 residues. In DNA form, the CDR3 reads TGTGCCAGCAGCTTAACACTTCTGGGGGGCAATGAGCAGTTCTTC. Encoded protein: CASSLTLLGGNEQFF.

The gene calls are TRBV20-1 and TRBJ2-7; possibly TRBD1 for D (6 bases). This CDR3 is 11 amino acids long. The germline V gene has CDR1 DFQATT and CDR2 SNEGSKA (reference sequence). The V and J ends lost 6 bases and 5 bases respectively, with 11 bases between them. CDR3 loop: CSAIQGNEQYF. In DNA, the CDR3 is TGCAGTGCGATACAGGGTAACGAGCAGTACTTC.

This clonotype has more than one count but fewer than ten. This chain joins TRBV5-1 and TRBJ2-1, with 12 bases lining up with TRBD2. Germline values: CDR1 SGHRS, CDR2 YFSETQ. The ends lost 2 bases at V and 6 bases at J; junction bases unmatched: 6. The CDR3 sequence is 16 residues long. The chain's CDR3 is CASSFPSGGGGNEQFF. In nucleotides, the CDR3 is TGCGCCAGCAGCTTCCCTAGCGGGGGGGGGGGCAATGAGCAGTTCTTC.

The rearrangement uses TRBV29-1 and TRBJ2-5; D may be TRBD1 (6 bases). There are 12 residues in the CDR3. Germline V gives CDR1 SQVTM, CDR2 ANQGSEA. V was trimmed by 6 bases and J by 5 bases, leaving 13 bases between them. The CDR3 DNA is TGCAGCGTCTTTCAGGGGCGGGAGACCCAGTACTTC. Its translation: CSVFQGRETQYF.

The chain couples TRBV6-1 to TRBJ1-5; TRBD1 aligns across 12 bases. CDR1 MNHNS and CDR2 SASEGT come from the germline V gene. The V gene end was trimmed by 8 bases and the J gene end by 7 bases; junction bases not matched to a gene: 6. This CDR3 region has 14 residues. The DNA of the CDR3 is TGTGCCAGCGTCCGGGACAGGGGGCAACAGCCCCAGCATTTT. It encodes CASVRDRGQQPQHF.

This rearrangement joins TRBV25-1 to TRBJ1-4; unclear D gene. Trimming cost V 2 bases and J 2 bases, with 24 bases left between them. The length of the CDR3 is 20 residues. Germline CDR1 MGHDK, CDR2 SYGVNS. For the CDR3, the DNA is TGTGCCAGCAGTGAAGCAGAGGAGGTTATCGGAACTGCGACTAATGAAAAACTGTTTTTT. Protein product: CASSEAEEVIGTATNEKLFF. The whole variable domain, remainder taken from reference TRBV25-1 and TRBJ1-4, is EADIYQTPRYLVIGTGKKITLECSQTMGHDKMYWYQQDPGMELHLIHYSYGVNSTEKGDLSSESTVSRIRTEHFPLTLESARPSHTSQYLCASSEAEEVIGTATNEKLFFGSGTQLSVL.

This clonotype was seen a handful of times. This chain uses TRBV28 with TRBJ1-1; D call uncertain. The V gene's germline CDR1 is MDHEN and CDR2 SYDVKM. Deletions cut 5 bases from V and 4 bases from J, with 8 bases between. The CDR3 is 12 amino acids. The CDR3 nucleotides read TGTGCCAGCAGTGCGGATATCACTGAAGCTTTCTTT. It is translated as CASSADITEAFF.

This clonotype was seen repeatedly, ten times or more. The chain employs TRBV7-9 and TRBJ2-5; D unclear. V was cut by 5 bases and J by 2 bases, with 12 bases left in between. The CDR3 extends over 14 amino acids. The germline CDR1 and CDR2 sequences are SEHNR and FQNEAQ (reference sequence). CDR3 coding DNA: TGTGCCAGCAGCAACAATGTTGAACAAGAGACCCAGTACTTC. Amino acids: CASSNNVEQETQYF. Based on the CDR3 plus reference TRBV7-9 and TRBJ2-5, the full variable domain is DTGVSQNPRHKITKRGQNVTFRCDPISEHNRLYWYRQTLGQGPEFLTYFQNEAQLEKSRLLSDRFSAERPKGSFSTLEIQRTEQGDSAMYLCASSNNVEQETQYFGPGTRLLVL.

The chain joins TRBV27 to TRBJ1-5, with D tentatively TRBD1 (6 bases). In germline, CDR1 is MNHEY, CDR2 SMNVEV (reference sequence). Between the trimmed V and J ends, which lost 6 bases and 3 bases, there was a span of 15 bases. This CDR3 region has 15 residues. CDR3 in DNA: TGTGCCAGCAGATCGGGGGGCGCGTCCAATCAGCCCCAGCATTTT. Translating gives CASRSGGASNQPQHF.

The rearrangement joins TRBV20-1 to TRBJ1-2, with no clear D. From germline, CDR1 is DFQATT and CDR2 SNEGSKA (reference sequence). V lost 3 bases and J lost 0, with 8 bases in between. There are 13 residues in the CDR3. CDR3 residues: CSASLHPNYGYTF. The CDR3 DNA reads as TGCAGTGCTAGTCTACATCCTAACTATGGCTACACCTTC.

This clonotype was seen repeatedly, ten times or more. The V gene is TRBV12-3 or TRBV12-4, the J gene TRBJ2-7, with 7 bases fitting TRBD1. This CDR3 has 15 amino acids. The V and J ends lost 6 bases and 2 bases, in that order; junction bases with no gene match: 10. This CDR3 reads CASSFRQGTTYEQYF. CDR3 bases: TGTGCCAGCAGCTTTAGACAGGGCACCACCTACGAGCAGTACTTC.

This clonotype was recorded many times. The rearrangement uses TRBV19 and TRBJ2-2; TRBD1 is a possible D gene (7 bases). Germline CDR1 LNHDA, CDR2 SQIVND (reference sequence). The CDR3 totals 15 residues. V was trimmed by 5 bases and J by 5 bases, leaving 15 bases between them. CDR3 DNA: TGTGCCAGTAGTGCAGAGACAGGGAGGACCGGGGAGCTGTTTTTT. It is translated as CASSAETGRTGELFF.

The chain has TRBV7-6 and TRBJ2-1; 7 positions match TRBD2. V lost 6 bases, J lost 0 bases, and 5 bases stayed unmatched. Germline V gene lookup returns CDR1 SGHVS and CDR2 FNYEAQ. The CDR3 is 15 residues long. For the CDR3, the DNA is TGTGCCAGCAGTCAAAGCGGGGCCTCCTACAATGAGCAGTTCTTC. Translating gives CASSQSGASYNEQFF.

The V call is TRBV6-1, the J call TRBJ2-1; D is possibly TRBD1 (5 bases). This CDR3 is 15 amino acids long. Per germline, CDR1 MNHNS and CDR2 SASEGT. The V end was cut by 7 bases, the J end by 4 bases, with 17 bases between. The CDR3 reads CASIPQGIVYNEQFF. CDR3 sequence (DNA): TGTGCCAGCATCCCCCAGGGTATTGTTTACAATGAGCAGTTCTTC.

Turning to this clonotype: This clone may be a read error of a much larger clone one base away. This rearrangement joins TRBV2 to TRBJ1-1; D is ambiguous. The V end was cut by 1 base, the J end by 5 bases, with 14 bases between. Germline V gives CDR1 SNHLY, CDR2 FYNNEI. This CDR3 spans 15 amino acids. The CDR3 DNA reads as TGTGCCAGCAGTGAAGTGCGGGCCGACGGGACTGAAGCTTTCTTT. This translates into CASSEVRADGTEAFF.

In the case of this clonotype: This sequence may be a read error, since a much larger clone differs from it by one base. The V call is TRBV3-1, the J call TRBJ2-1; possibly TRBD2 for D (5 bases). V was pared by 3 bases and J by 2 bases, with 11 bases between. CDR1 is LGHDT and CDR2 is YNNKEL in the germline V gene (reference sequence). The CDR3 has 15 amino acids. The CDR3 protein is CASSHDYATYNEQFF. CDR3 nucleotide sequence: TGTGCCAGCAGCCATGACTACGCCACCTACAATGAGCAGTTCTTC.

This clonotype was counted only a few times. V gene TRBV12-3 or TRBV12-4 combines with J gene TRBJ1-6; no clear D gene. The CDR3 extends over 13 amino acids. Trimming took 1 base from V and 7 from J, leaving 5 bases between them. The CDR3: CASSLDINSPLHF. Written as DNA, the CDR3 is TGTGCCAGCAGTTTAGATATCAATTCACCCCTCCACTTT.

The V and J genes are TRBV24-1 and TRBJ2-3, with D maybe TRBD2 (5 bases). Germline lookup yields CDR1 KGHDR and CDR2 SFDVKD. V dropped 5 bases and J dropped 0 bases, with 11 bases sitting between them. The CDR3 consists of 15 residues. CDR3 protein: CATSGFRGSTDTQYF. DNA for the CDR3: TGTGCCACCAGTGGATTTCGGGGTAGCACAGATACGCAGTATTTT.

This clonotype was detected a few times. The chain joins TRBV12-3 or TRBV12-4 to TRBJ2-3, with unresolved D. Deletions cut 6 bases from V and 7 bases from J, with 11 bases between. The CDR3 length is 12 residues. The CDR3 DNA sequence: TGTGCCAGCAGCCTCGGGCTGTATACGCAGTATTTT. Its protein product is CASSLGLYTQYF.

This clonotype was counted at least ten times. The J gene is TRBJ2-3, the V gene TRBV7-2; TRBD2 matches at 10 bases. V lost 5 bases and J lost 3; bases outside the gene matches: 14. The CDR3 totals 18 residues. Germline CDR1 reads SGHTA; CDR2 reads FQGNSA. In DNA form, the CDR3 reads TGTGCCAGCAGCCCAGAGCGGGAGGGGCCCCATTATACAGATACGCAGTATTTT. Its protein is CASSPEREGPHYTDTQYF.

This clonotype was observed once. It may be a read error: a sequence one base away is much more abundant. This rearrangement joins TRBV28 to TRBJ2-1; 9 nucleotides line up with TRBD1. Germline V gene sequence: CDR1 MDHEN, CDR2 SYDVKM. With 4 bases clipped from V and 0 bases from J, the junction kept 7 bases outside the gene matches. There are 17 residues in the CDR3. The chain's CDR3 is CASSSPRDRDSYNEQFF. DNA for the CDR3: TGTGCCAGCAGTTCCCCCCGGGACAGGGACTCCTACAATGAGCAGTTCTTC.

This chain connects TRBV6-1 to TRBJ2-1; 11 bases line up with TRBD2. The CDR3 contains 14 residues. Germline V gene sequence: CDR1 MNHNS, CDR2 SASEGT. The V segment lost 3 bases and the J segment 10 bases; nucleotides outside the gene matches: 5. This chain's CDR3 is CASSDLLAGDEQFF. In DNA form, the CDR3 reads TGTGCCAGCAGTGATCTACTAGCGGGAGACGAGCAGTTCTTC.